The 31 T cell receptor beta chains reported below all come from one sample, sequenced in a study of T cell clonotyping in hematopoietic cell transplantation. Only in-frame clones appear in the TCRdb table, and some are missing; sequencing was by immunoSEQ multiplex PCR. The repertoire holds just under 20,000 clones, with roughly three quarters as singletons. The source material was peripheral blood mononuclear cells. These receptors all stem from a man between 60 and 70 years old in good health. Some clones in this sample may be carry-over from other donors' samples.

The rearrangement links TRBV6-6 to TRBJ1-1; the D is unclear. CDR3 length: 15 amino acids. V lost 10 bases and J 3 bases, leaving 21 bases between the germline ends. The germline V gene has CDR1 MNHNY and CDR2 SVGAGI (reference sequence). CDR3 DNA sequence: TGTGCCACCTACCCGGAGGCTCTCGGGGACACTGAAGCTTTCTTT. This codes for CATYPEALGDTEAFF.

The chain combines TRBV30 with TRBJ1-4; unclear D gene. Germline CDR1 is GTSNPN and CDR2 is SVGIG (reference sequence). This CDR3 has 12 amino acids. The V end lost 0 bases, the J end lost 12 bases, and 11 bases lay between the germline ends. CDR3 in amino acids: CAWSVRGGELFF. The CDR3, as DNA: TGTGCCTGGAGTGTACGGGGAGGCGAACTGTTTTTT.

The V call is TRBV30, the J call TRBJ1-2; D is unclear. The CDR3 has 11 amino acids. CDR1 and CDR2 (germline): GTSNPN, SVGIG (reference sequence). With 2 bases removed from V and 6 bases from J, the gap between germline ends came to 7 bases. CDR3 in amino acids: CAWSPAHGYTF. CDR3 DNA sequence: TGTGCCTGGAGTCCGGCCCATGGCTACACCTTC.

The V call is TRBV4-1, the J call TRBJ2-1; 8 bases match TRBD2. Unmatched junction bases numbered 8, after V lost 0 bases and J lost 4 bases. The germline CDR1 and CDR2 sequences are MGHRA and YSYEKL. CDR3 length: 17 residues. CDR3 protein: CASSQEVAGGWYNEQFF. The CDR3 coding sequence is TGCGCCAGCAGCCAAGAGGTGGCGGGGGGCTGGTACAATGAGCAGTTCTTC.

This clone was observed a single time. This chain connects TRBV7-6 to TRBJ2-7; the D gene is possibly TRBD1 (5 bases). The V and J ends lost 2 bases and 3 bases respectively, with 11 bases between them. Germline assignment: CDR1 SGHVS and CDR2 FNYEAQ. The CDR3 spans 14 residues. The CDR3 bases are TGTGCCAGCAGCTTATTCGGCAGGGACTACGAGCAGTACTTC. It is translated as CASSLFGRDYEQYF.

The chain carries TRBV30 and TRBJ2-3; possible D gene TRBD2, 6 bases. V was clipped by 3 bases and J by 8 bases, with 12 bases between them. CDR1 and CDR2 from the germline V gene are GTSNPN and SVGIG (reference sequence). This CDR3 is 12 amino acids long. The CDR3 DNA reads as TGTGCCTGGAGCGTCTGGCGGGGTACGCAGTATTTT. Translation gives CAWSVWRGTQYF.

The V call is TRBV25-1, the J call TRBJ1-2; D is uncertain. Trimming removed 2 bases at V and 4 bases at J, with 8 bases between. Germline CDR1 and CDR2: MGHDK and SYGVNS. The CDR3 covers 13 residues. CDR3 in DNA: TGTGCCAGCAGTGAAAGGAGGGCCTATGGCTACACCTTC. It codes for CASSERRAYGYTF.

J is TRBJ2-7 and V is TRBV6-1; a possible D gene is TRBD2 (6 bases). The CDR3 has 12 residues. In germline, CDR1 is MNHNS, CDR2 SASEGT. Trimming took 7 bases from V and 5 from J, leaving 12 bases between them. As DNA, the CDR3 is TGTGCCAGCACGCCAGGAGGGGACGAGCAGTACTTC. The encoded protein is CASTPGGDEQYF.

The rearrangement joins TRBV14 to TRBJ1-6; D not resolved. Germline values: CDR1 SGHDN, CDR2 FVKESK. The V and J ends lost 5 bases and 0 bases respectively, with 14 bases between them. This CDR3 region has 17 residues. CDR3 in amino acids: CASSEIRGSSYNSPLHF. CDR3 DNA sequence: TGTGCCAGCAGCGAAATCCGAGGGAGCTCCTATAATTCACCCCTCCACTTT.

V usage is TRBV11-1 and J usage is TRBJ2-3, with D possibly called TRBD1 or TRBD2 (5 bases each). Germline loops: CDR1 SGHAT, CDR2 FQDESV (reference sequence). This CDR3 region has 18 residues. V lost 5 bases to trimming and J lost 0 bases, with 21 bases between them. The CDR3 DNA is TGTGCCAGCAGCCCCCGGGAACAGACAGTGTCTAGCACAGATACGCAGTATTTT. Amino acids: CASSPREQTVSSTDTQYF.

V is TRBV7-9 and J is TRBJ1-2; D ambiguous. The V end was cut by 0 bases, the J end by 2 bases, with 13 bases between. The length of the CDR3 is 16 residues. Germline values: CDR1 SEHNR, CDR2 FQNEAQ (reference sequence). For the CDR3, the DNA is TGTGCCAGCAGCTTAGCGGGCAGCCCGGAGAACTATGGCTACACCTTC. Residues: CASSLAGSPENYGYTF.

The J gene is TRBJ2-1, the V gene TRBV5-1, with D perhaps given as TRBD1 or TRBD2 (5 bases each). Germline CDR1 and CDR2: SGHRS and YFSETQ. This CDR3 region has 11 residues. V lost 7 bases, J lost 5 bases, and 7 bases lay in between. CDR3 sequence: CASGGDNEQFF. CDR3 coding DNA: TGCGCCAGCGGGGGTGACAATGAGCAGTTCTTC.

This clone showed up just a few times. V usage is TRBV2 and J usage is TRBJ1-4; 7 nucleotides align to TRBD1. Germline CDR1 SNHLY, CDR2 FYNNEI. With 6 bases clipped from V and 5 bases from J, the junction kept 9 bases outside the gene matches. This CDR3 is built from 15 residues. The chain's CDR3 is CASRPRTGRNEKLFF. DNA of the CDR3: TGTGCCAGCAGACCAAGGACAGGACGGAATGAAAAACTGTTTTTT.

The rearrangement joins TRBV5-4 to TRBJ2-3; no firm D call. Trimming stripped 10 bases from V and 1 base from J, with 13 bases between. The germline gives CDR1 SGHNT, CDR2 YYREEE (reference sequence). The CDR3 is 13 residues long. Here the CDR3 DNA reads TGTGCCCAGCGTGCAGGTGGCACAGATACGCAGTATTTT. Translation gives CAQRAGGTDTQYF.

The rearrangement uses TRBV29-1 and TRBJ2-7; tentatively, D is TRBD1 (6 bases). The CDR3 runs to 13 residues. From germline, CDR1 is SQVTM and CDR2 ANQGSEA. Trimming left V 6 bases short and J 1 base short, with 13 bases between. CDR3 coding DNA: TGCAGCGTGACGGACAGCGCATCCTACGAGCAGTACTTC. Its protein is CSVTDSASYEQYF.

This clone was found a few times. This rearrangement joins TRBV9 to TRBJ1-5, with D tentatively TRBD1 (6 bases). Germline V gene sequence: CDR1 SGDLS, CDR2 YYNGEE. The CDR3 spans 16 residues. The V end lost 3 bases, the J end lost 2 bases, and 15 bases lay between the germline ends. The chain's CDR3 is CASSAGGGSGNQPQHF. As DNA, the CDR3 is TGTGCCAGCAGCGCTGGAGGGGGATCGGGCAATCAGCCCCAGCATTTT.

This clone was seen a few times. Here the CDR3 reads CASSFGTLNTEAFF. The CDR3 bases are TGTGCCAGCAGTTTCGGGACTCTGAACACTGAAGCTTTCTTT. The chain uses TRBV6-5 and TRBJ1-1; D might be TRBD1 (5 bases). The CDR3 consists of 14 residues. Trimming stripped 4 bases from V and 0 bases from J, with 9 bases between. CDR1 and CDR2 (germline): MNHEY, SVGAGI.

This rearrangement joins TRBV4-2 to TRBJ2-5; 15 positions agree with TRBD2. V dropped 1 base and J dropped 4; count of bases not matched to a gene: 4. Germline lookup yields CDR1 LGHNA and CDR2 YNFKEQ. The CDR3 sequence is 17 residues long. CDR3 coding DNA: TGTGCCAGCAGCCAAGGGACTAGCGGGGGGGCCGTAGAGACCCAGTACTTC. This encodes CASSQGTSGGAVETQYF.

In its sample, this clone ranks as large (0.1 to 1%). The chain is built from TRBV19 and TRBJ1-1; D is ambiguous. Trimming cost V 5 bases and J 1 base, with 8 bases left between them. This CDR3 spans 13 amino acids. Germline values: CDR1 LNHDA, CDR2 SQIVND (reference sequence). The CDR3 coding sequence is TGTGCCAGTAGTGCCCAGACGAACACTGAAGCTTTCTTT. This codes for CASSAQTNTEAFF.

The gene calls are TRBV19 and TRBJ1-2; TRBD1 matches 9 bases. CDR3 length equals 15 residues. Trimming removed 7 bases from V and 8 bases from J; junction bases left unmatched: 14. Germline lookup yields CDR1 LNHDA and CDR2 SQIVND (reference sequence). CDR3 sequence (DNA): TGTGCCAGTACCCGGGACAGGGAACGTTCAGGGGGCTACACCTTC. This encodes CASTRDRERSGGYTF.

This clone was recorded a few times. The rearrangement uses TRBV4-3 and TRBJ2-5; no firm D call. Trimming took 1 base from V and 11 from J, leaving 20 bases between them. Germline V gives CDR1 LGHNA, CDR2 YSLEER. The CDR3 is 15 amino acids. CDR3 coding DNA: TGCGCCAGCAGCCAAGCAAGGGCTGCTTACTCAGCACAGTACTTC. Translating it yields CASSQARAAYSAQYF.

The chain employs TRBV25-1 and TRBJ2-5; the D gene is possibly TRBD2 (7 bases). V was trimmed by 3 bases and J by 3 bases, leaving 14 bases between them. Germline-derived CDR1 and CDR2 are MGHDK and SYGVNS. The CDR3 contains 15 residues. The CDR3 region is CASSDIGGGKETQYF. CDR3 nucleotide sequence: TGTGCCAGCAGTGACATAGGGGGGGGTAAAGAGACCCAGTACTTC. Full variable domain (remainder filled in from reference TRBV25-1 and TRBJ2-5): EADIYQTPRYLVIGTGKKITLECSQTMGHDKMYWYQQDPGMELHLIHYSYGVNSTEKGDLSSESTVSRIRTEHFPLTLESARPSHTSQYLCASSDIGGGKETQYFGPGTRLLVL.

This clone appeared a single time. The chain employs TRBV5-6 and TRBJ1-6; D might be TRBD1 (6 bases). This CDR3 is 19 amino acids long. V shed 6 bases and J shed 0 bases, with 22 bases lying between them. CDR1 SGHDT and CDR2 YYEEEE come from the germline V gene. CDR3 in DNA: TGTGCCAGCACCCCAACCGCGAGGGGGGTTAGCTCCTATAATTCACCCCTCCACTTT. Amino acid sequence: CASTPTARGVSSYNSPLHF.

This clone was observed a few times. The rearrangement links TRBV28 to TRBJ1-2, with TRBD1 as a possible D gene (6 bases). CDR3 length: 15 residues. V shed 8 bases and J shed 1 base, with 17 bases lying between them. Germline V lookup: CDR1 MDHEN, CDR2 SYDVKM. The CDR3 coding sequence is TGTGCCAGCCTCCCCCGGGACATGATTAACTATGGCTACACCTTC. Protein: CASLPRDMINYGYTF.

V usage is TRBV29-1 and J usage is TRBJ1-1; a weak D match, TRBD1 (5 bases). The germline gives CDR1 SQVTM, CDR2 ANQGSEA. The CDR3 is made up of 13 amino acids. Between the trimmed V and J ends, which lost 5 bases and 1 base, there was a span of 11 bases. The CDR3 DNA sequence: TGCAGCGTTACTACCGGGGGGAACACTGAAGCTTTCTTT. Protein sequence: CSVTTGGNTEAFF.

A note on this clone: Its ends do not fully match the called genes, so a read error is possible. The V and J genes are TRBV11-2 and TRBJ1-2; D call uncertain. Germline V gives CDR1 SGHAT, CDR2 FQNNGV. The CDR3 totals 12 residues. The CDR3 reads CASSLESQSKAF. In nucleotides, the CDR3 is TGTGCCAGCAGCTTAGAGTCCCAGAGTAAGGCCTTC.

The chain joins TRBV4-2 to TRBJ2-7, with 8 nucleotides matching TRBD1. The V segment lost 0 bases and the J segment 6 bases; nucleotides outside the gene matches: 10. Germline V gives CDR1 LGHNA, CDR2 YNFKEQ. This CDR3 spans 16 amino acids. CDR3 amino acids: CASSQDGGQVGLEQYF. In nucleotides, the CDR3 is TGTGCCAGCAGCCAAGATGGGGGACAGGTGGGTCTCGAGCAGTACTTC.

The chain employs TRBV4-2 and TRBJ2-5, with D uncertain. Looked up from germline, CDR1 is LGHNA and CDR2 is YNFKEQ. The length of the CDR3 is 13 residues. V was clipped by 4 bases and J by 5 bases, with 11 bases between them. CDR3 nucleotide sequence: TGTGCCAGCAGCCGAAGCGTTTGGGAGACCCAGTACTTC. Its translation is CASSRSVWETQYF.

The chain has TRBV11-3 and TRBJ1-3; possibly TRBD1 for D (6 bases). CDR3 length equals 15 residues. Germline V lookup: CDR1 SGHNT, CDR2 YENEEA. V shed 5 bases and J shed 0 bases, with 11 bases lying between them. CDR3 in DNA: TGTGCCAGCAGCGTCAGGGGCCGCTCTGGAAACACCATATATTTT. Amino acid sequence: CASSVRGRSGNTIYF.

The chain employs TRBV4-2 and TRBJ2-6; a weak D match, TRBD1 (6 bases). The CDR3 is 18 residues long. CDR1 is LGHNA and CDR2 is YNFKEQ in the germline V gene. Trimming left V 0 bases short and J 0 bases short, with 12 bases between. CDR3 loop: CASSQEGDISSGANVLTF. In DNA form, the CDR3 reads TGTGCCAGCAGCCAAGAAGGGGACATTAGCTCTGGGGCCAACGTCCTGACTTTC.

The chain combines TRBV5-6 with TRBJ1-2; D is unclear. This CDR3 comprises 13 residues. V was trimmed by 2 bases and J by 4 bases, leaving 9 bases between them. CDR1 SGHDT and CDR2 YYEEEE come from the germline V gene. The CDR3 DNA sequence: TGTGCCAGCAGCTTCGGAAGGAGCTATGGCTACACCTTC. Protein: CASSFGRSYGYTF.